Presented here are 15 T cell receptor beta chains from one specimen sequenced in a study of T cells in Graves' hyperthyroidism and ophthalmopathy (dated 2019 in TCRdb). Library preparation employed multiplex PCR. TCRdb shows the sequencer as Illumina HiSeq 2000. TCR beta CDR3 regions were amplified from RNA transcripts. The first round of RT-PCR for the TCR CDR3 was performed with the HTBI primer set and the Qiagen OneStep RT-PCR kit. TCRdb's own reprocessing of the public reads used fastp at Q25 and MiXCR and kept productive beta chains. Every entry covers one CDR3 protein and lists the most common genes and DNA from its rows. Recorded for this sample are hundreds of thousands of distinct CDR3 sequences; roughly 14% of them occurred a single time. The top ten constitute over 10% of the sample. Sequences were obtained from blood. The receptors stem from a man aged 18 to 30 with Graves' ophthalmopathy.

This clonotype was picked up many times. The V and J genes are TRBV27 and TRBJ1-2, with D tentatively TRBD1 (6 bases). The germline V gene has CDR1 MNHEY and CDR2 SMNVEV (reference sequence). This CDR3 is 13 amino acids long. V shed 3 bases and J shed 7 bases, with 12 bases lying between them. DNA of the CDR3: TGTGCCAGCAGTTTGCGGGGGCTAGCTGGCTACACCTTC. Protein sequence: CASSLRGLAGYTF.

At least ten counts were recorded for this clonotype. The chain has TRBV18 and TRBJ2-5, with a possible D match to TRBD2 (5 bases). The V end lost 5 bases, the J end lost 5 bases, and 18 bases lay between the germline ends. CDR3 length: 15 amino acids. The germline V gene encodes CDR1 KGHSH and CDR2 LQKENI. The CDR3 DNA is TGTGCCAGCTCAACACTAGATACATCCGAGGAGACCCAGTACTTC. Amino acids: CASSTLDTSEETQYF.

A few counts support this clonotype. CDR3 in DNA: TGTGCCAGCAGCGTAGGAACCAGCACCGGGGAGCTGTTTTTT. Its translation: CASSVGTSTGELFF. V and J are TRBV9 and TRBJ2-2, with no clear D. This CDR3 spans 14 amino acids. CDR1 and CDR2 from the germline V gene are SGDLS and YYNGEE. Trimming took 0 bases from V and 4 from J, leaving 7 bases between them. Using reference TRBV9 and TRBJ2-2 for the parts outside the CDR3, the full variable domain is DSGVTQTPKHLITATGQRVTLRCSPRSGDLSVYWYQQSLDQGLQFLIQYYNGEERAKGNILERFSAQQFPDLHSELNLSSLELGDSALYFCASSVGTSTGELFFGEGSRLTVL.

This clonotype was found many times. The chain couples TRBV27 to TRBJ2-3, with D tentatively TRBD2 (6 bases). With 7 bases removed from V and 0 bases from J, the gap between germline ends came to 11 bases. Germline assignment: CDR1 MNHEY and CDR2 SMNVEV (reference sequence). This CDR3 is built from 14 residues. Here the CDR3 reads CASNGGRSTDTQYF. The CDR3 bases are TGTGCCAGCAATGGGGGGAGAAGCACAGATACGCAGTATTTT.

This clonotype has a count of ten or more. This rearrangement joins TRBV11-2 to TRBJ2-1, with TRBD2 matching 7 bases. V dropped 0 bases and J dropped 10; count of bases not matched to a gene: 3. Per the germline V gene, CDR1 is SGHAT and CDR2 is FQNNGV. The CDR3 totals 13 residues. Written as DNA, the CDR3 is TGTGCCAGCAGCTTAGATCTGGGAGGGGAGCAGTTCTTC. The encoded protein is CASSLDLGGEQFF.

This clonotype came up many times. J is TRBJ2-1 and V is TRBV7-8; no clear D. Deletions cut 0 bases from V and 2 bases from J, with 5 bases between. In germline, CDR1 is SGHVS, CDR2 FQNEAQ. The CDR3 length is 14 residues. The CDR3 DNA sequence: TGTGCCAGCAGCTTAGCTACCACCTACAATGAGCAGTTCTTC. Its protein product is CASSLATTYNEQFF.

This clonotype was seen at least ten times. This chain joins TRBV6-5 and TRBJ2-7; D possibly corresponds to TRBD2 (6 bases). CDR1 MNHEY and CDR2 SVGAGI come from the germline V gene. V was cut by 0 bases and J by 5 bases, with 14 bases left in between. The CDR3 extends over 15 amino acids. This CDR3 reads CASSYSTGARNEQYF. CDR3 nucleotides: TGTGCCAGCAGTTACTCGACGGGAGCCCGGAACGAGCAGTACTTC.

The sample holds many counts of this clonotype. The chain combines TRBV7-9 with TRBJ2-2; D gene uncertain. The CDR3 sequence is 12 residues long. Germline CDR1 is SEHNR and CDR2 is FQNEAQ (reference sequence). Trimming took 4 bases from V and 5 from J, leaving 5 bases between them. This CDR3 reads CASSSGTGELFF. Written as DNA, the CDR3 is TGTGCCAGCAGCTCTGGGACCGGGGAGCTGTTTTTT. Together with reference TRBV7-9 and TRBJ2-2, the CDR3 gives the full variable domain: DTGVSQNPRHKITKRGQNVTFRCDPISEHNRLYWYRQTLGQGPEFLTYFQNEAQLEKSRLLSDRFSAERPKGSFSTLEIQRTEQGDSAMYLCASSSGTGELFFGEGSRLTVL.

This clonotype was seen many times. This sequence joins TRBV5-8 and TRBJ2-7, with TRBD1 matching over 10 bases. The ends lost 4 bases at V and 5 bases at J; junction bases unmatched: 9. There are 15 residues in the CDR3. The germline gives CDR1 SGHTS, CDR2 YDEGEE. The CDR3 sequence is CASSPSRDRGHEQYF. The CDR3 coding sequence is TGTGCCAGCAGCCCGTCCAGGGACAGGGGCCACGAGCAGTACTTC.

The sample holds many counts of this clonotype. The rearrangement joins TRBV29-1 to TRBJ2-7, with 10 nucleotides matching TRBD1. Germline loops: CDR1 SQVTM, CDR2 ANQGSEA. The CDR3 loop spans 15 amino acids. V trimming: 2 bases; J trimming: 2 bases; junction bases outside the gene matches: 6. In DNA, the CDR3 is TGCAGCGTTGAATCCGACAGGGGGCCTGCCTACGAGCAGTACTTC. Its protein is CSVESDRGPAYEQYF.

Only a few counts were recorded for this clonotype. The chain employs TRBV7-2 and TRBJ2-1, with TRBD2 identical over 9 bases. Germline loops: CDR1 SGHTA, CDR2 FQGNSA. This CDR3 spans 15 amino acids. The junction had 3 bases not matched to a gene; V was cut back by 1 base and J by 5 bases. DNA of the CDR3: TGTGCCAGCAGCTTAGGGACTAGCGTGGACAATGAGCAGTTCTTC. Protein sequence: CASSLGTSVDNEQFF.

This clonotype was seen repeatedly, ten times or more. The gene calls are TRBV20-1 and TRBJ2-3, with TRBD2 as a possible D gene (5 bases). This CDR3 region has 19 residues. Germline V gives CDR1 DFQATT, CDR2 SNEGSKA (reference sequence). V dropped 2 bases and J dropped 2 bases, with 26 bases sitting between them. CDR3 residues: CSARQTERFRFSVTDTQYF. The CDR3 DNA follows: TGCAGTGCTAGACAAACTGAGCGGTTTCGTTTTAGTGTCACAGATACGCAGTATTTT.

This clonotype showed up many times. V gene TRBV4-1 combines with J gene TRBJ1-5; D uncertain. Germline V gene sequence: CDR1 MGHRA, CDR2 YSYEKL. Deletions cut 3 bases from V and 4 bases from J, with 4 bases between. The CDR3 sequence is 12 residues long. The CDR3 is CASSHGNQPQHF. The DNA for the CDR3 is TGCGCCAGCAGCCACGGAAATCAGCCCCAGCATTTT.

This clonotype was recorded many times. The chain employs TRBV30 and TRBJ2-7; the D gene could be TRBD1 or TRBD2 (5 bases each). V was cut by 0 bases and J by 7 bases, with 13 bases left in between. CDR3 length: 13 residues. Germline-derived CDR1 and CDR2 are GTSNPN and SVGIG (reference sequence). This CDR3 reads CAWSVSLAGEQYF. In nucleotides, the CDR3 is TGTGCCTGGAGTGTATCCCTAGCAGGGGAGCAGTACTTC. The whole variable domain, filled in from reference TRBV30 and TRBJ2-7, reads SQTIHQWPATLVQPVGSPLSLECTVEGTSNPNLYWYRQAAGRGLQLLFYSVGIGQISSEVPQNLSASRPQDRQFILSSKKLLLSDSGFYLCAWSVSLAGEQYFGPGTRLTVT.

This clonotype was detected ten times or more. The chain links TRBV11-1 to TRBJ2-7, with TRBD2 as a possible D gene (5 bases). The CDR3 has 17 residues. Trimming cost V 3 bases and J 3 bases, with 21 bases left between them. CDR1 and CDR2 from the germline V gene are SGHAT and FQDESV (reference sequence). This CDR3 reads CASSFTSDPIPIYEQYF. CDR3 DNA: TGTGCCAGCAGCTTCACTAGTGACCCCATCCCGATCTACGAGCAGTACTTC.